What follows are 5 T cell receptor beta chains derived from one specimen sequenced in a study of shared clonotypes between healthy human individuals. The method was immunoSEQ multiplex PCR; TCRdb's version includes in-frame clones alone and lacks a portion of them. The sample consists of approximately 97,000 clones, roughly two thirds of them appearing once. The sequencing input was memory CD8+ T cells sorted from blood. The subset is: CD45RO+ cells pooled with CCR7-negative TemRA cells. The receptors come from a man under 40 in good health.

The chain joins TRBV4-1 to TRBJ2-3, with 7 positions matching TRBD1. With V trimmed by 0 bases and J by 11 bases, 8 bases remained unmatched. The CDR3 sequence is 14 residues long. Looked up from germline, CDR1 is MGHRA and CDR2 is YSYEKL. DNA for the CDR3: TGCGCCAGCAGCCAAGAAGACTTCGACAGGGTGCAGTATTTT. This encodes CASSQEDFDRVQYF.

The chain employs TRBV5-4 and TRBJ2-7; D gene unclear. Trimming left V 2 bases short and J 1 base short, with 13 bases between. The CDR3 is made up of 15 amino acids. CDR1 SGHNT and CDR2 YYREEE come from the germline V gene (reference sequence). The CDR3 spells CASSLYLGSSYEQYF. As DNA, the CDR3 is TGTGCCAGCAGCTTATACCTTGGCTCGTCCTACGAGCAGTACTTC.

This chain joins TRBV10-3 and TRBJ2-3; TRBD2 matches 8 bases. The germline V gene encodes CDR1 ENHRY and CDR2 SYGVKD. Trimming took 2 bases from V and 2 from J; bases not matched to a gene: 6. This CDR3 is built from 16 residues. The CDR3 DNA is TGTGCCATCAGTGAGGCACTAGCGGTACACACAGATACGCAGTATTTT. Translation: CAISEALAVHTDTQYF.

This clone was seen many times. In nucleotides, the CDR3 is TGTGCCAGCAGCTCCGGACTAGCGGGAGGGGAGCTGTTTTTT. It specifies CASSSGLAGGELFF. The chain carries TRBV7-2 and TRBJ2-2; 12 positions match TRBD2. The CDR3 extends over 14 amino acids. From germline, CDR1 is SGHTA and CDR2 FQGNSA. Trimming at V came to 4 bases and at J to 8 bases, leaving 2 bases not matched to a gene.

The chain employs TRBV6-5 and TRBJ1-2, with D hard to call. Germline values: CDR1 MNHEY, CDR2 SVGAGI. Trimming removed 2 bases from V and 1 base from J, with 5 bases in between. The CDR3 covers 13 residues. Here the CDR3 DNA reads TGTGCCAGCAGTTACGGGGTTAACTATGGCTACACCTTC. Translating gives CASSYGVNYGYTF.